Here is one TCR beta chain with its context. The antigen is undetermined. The sample originates from a study of vaccination and CD4 T cells after COVID-19. Study-level information: As a positive control, some control cultures were given a CEFX pool, while others were given an HIV-1 Nef pool or no peptide.

Oncomine TCR Beta short-read sequencing was applied to DNA from cultured CD4+ T cells. Cultures of CD4+ T cells served as the source for extracting genomic DNA. TCRdb called the PCR reads again in MiXCR, with one record for every CDR3 protein. The sample carries fewer than 15,000 distinct CDR3 sequences, 45% to 65% recorded once. V dropped 1 base and J dropped 9; count of bases not matched to a gene: 7. Germline CDR1 reads KGHDR; CDR2 reads SFDVKD. The CDR3 is 15 amino acids. Described treatment: roughly ten-day PBMC culture with coronavirus spike peptide pools or control peptides (ViraFEST assay). The TCR sequence derives from a human donor who had recovered from COVID-19. The V gene is TRBV24-1, the J gene TRBJ2-1, with 8 bases matching TRBD2. The sequenced sample consisted of CD4+ T cells from blood, cultured in vitro. The CDR3 loop is CATSDLGGRYVEQFF. CDR3 coding DNA: TGTGCCACCAGTGATTTAGGCGGGAGGTACGTTGAGCAGTTCTTC.